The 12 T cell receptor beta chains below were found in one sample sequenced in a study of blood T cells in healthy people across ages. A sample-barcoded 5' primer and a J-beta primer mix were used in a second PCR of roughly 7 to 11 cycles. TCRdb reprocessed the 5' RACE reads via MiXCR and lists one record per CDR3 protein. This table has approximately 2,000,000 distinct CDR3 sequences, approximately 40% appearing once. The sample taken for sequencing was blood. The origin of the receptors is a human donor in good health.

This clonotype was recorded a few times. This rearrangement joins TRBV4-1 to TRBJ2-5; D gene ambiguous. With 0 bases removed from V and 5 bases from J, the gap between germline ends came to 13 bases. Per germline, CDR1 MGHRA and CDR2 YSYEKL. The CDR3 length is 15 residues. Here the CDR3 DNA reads TGCGCCAGCAGCCAAGATCATAGGGCATCCGAGACCCAGTACTTC. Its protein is CASSQDHRASETQYF.

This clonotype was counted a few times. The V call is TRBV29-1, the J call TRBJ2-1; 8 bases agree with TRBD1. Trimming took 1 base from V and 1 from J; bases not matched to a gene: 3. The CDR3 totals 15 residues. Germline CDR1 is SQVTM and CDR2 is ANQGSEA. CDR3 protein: CSVEGQGASYNEQFF. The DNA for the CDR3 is TGCAGCGTTGAAGGTCAGGGGGCTTCCTACAATGAGCAGTTCTTC.

Here the CDR3 reads CASSRRGPKETQYF. CDR3 DNA: TGTGCCAGCAGCCGGAGAGGGCCTAAGGAGACCCAGTACTTC. The chain links TRBV14 to TRBJ2-5; D might be TRBD2 (5 bases). The CDR3 is 14 residues long. CDR1 SGHDN and CDR2 FVKESK come from the germline V gene. V shed 4 bases and J shed 5 bases, with 14 bases lying between them. Variable domain in full (rest from reference TRBV14 and TRBJ2-5): EAGVTQFPSHSVIEKGQTVTLRCDPISGHDNLYWYRRVMGKEIKFLLHFVKESKQDESGMPNNRFLAERTGGTYSTLKVQPAELEDSGVYFCASSRRGPKETQYFGPGTRLLVL.

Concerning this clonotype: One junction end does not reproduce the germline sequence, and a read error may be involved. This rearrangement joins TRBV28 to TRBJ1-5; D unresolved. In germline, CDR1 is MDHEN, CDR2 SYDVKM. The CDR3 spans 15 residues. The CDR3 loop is CASSPPNLSDQPQHF. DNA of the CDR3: TGTGCCAGCAGCCCCCCTAATCTTAGCGATCAGCCCCAGCATTTT.

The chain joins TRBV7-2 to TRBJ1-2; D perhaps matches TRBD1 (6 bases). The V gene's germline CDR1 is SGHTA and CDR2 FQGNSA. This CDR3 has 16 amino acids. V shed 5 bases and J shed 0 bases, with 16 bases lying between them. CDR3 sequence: CASSTIRGKANYGYTF. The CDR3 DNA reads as TGTGCCAGCAGCACGATCAGGGGTAAAGCTAACTATGGCTACACCTTC.

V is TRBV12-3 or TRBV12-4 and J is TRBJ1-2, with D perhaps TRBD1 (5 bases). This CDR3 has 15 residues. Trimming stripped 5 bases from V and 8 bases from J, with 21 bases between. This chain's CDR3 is CASSPRAVARGGYTF. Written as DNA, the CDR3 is TGTGCCAGCAGTCCACGGGCAGTTGCGAGGGGCGGCTACACCTTC.

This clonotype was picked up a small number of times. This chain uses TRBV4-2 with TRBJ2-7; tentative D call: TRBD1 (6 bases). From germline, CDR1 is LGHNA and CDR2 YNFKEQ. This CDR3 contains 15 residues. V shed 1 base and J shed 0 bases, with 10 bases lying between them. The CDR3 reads CASSQVLGASYEQYF. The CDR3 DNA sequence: TGTGCCAGCAGCCAAGTCCTGGGGGCCTCCTACGAGCAGTACTTC.

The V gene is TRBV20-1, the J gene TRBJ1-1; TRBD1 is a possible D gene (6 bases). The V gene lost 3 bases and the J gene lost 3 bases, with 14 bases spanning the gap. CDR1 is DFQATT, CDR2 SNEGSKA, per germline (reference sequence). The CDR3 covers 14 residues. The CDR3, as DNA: TGCAGTGCTAGCAGGGTGACAGGTTACACTGAAGCTTTCTTT. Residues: CSASRVTGYTEAFF.

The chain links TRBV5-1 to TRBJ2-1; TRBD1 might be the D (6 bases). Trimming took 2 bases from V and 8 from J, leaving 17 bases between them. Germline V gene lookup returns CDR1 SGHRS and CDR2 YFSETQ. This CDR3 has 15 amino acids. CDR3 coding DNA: TGCGCCAGCAGCTTCCGGGACACCCCAGGAGATGAGCAGTTCTTC. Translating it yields CASSFRDTPGDEQFF.

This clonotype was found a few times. DNA of the CDR3: TGTGCCAGCAGCTTTCGCGGGGGGCCGGGAGATGAGCAGTTCTTC. Amino acids: CASSFRGGPGDEQFF. V gene TRBV7-3 combines with J gene TRBJ2-1, with TRBD2 matching over 8 bases. The CDR3 contains 15 residues. Trimming removed 3 bases from V and 8 bases from J; junction bases left unmatched: 9. Germline-derived CDR1 and CDR2 are SGHTA and FQGTGA.

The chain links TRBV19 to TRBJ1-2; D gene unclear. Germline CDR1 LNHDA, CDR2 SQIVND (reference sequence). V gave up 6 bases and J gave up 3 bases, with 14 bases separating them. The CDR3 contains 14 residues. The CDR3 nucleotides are TGTGCCAGTAGATTTGGCGGGATCGACTATGGCTACACCTTC. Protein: CASRFGGIDYGYTF. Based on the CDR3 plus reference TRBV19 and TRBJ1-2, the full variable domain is DGGITQSPKYLFRKEGQNVTLSCEQNLNHDAMYWYRQDPGQGLRLIYYSQIVNDFQKGDIAEGYSVSREKKESFPLTVTSAQKNPTAFYLCASRFGGIDYGYTFGSGTRLTVV.

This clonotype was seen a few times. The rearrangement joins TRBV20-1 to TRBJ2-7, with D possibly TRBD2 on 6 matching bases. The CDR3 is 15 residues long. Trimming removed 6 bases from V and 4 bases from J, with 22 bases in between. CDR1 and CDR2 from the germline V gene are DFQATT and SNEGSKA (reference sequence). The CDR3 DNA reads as TGCAGTGCGGAAAGGGACTTCAGGCCGCAATACGAGCAGTACTTC. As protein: CSAERDFRPQYEQYF.